This T cell receptor beta chain was observed in a study of patients and donors after allogeneic stem cell transplantation. The CDR3 sequence is 14 residues long. Germline CDR1 is MNHEY and CDR2 is SMNVEV (reference sequence). Trimming pared 6 bases from V and 4 bases from J, leaving 15 bases between. TCRdb re-derived calls from the RT-PCR reads in MiXCR, one entry per CDR3 protein. Of a few hundred thousand distinct CDR3 sequences in the sample, about 37% were seen once. Sequencing used blood, either unsorted or a sorted T cell fraction (not recorded which). The gene calls are TRBV27 and TRBJ2-5; D might be TRBD2 (5 bases). The origin of this receptor is a human donor who was either an allogeneic HSCT recipient or a stem cell or donor lymphocyte infusion donor (not recorded which). It is not recorded whose cells these are; they may come from a transplant donor. The CDR3 coding sequence is TGTGCCAGCAGCCCCGAGGGTCTGAGAGAGACCCAGTACTTC. Protein product: CASSPEGLRETQYF.